These T cell receptor beta chains were read from a single sample in a study of blood T cell repertoires in COVID-19. Clones were sequenced by immunoSEQ multiplex PCR, and TCRdb holds only the in-frame ones, with some missing. The sample has roughly 300,000 clones, about 84% seen once; the top ten hold around 1.5%. The sequenced material came from peripheral blood. These receptors all come from a woman aged 50 to 65 with acute or convalescent COVID-19. CDR3s include the opening cysteine and the closing phenylalanine or tryptophan. Each record gives: J gene, CDR3 length, clone size, D gene, V gene, CDR3 protein, CDR3 DNA. A D gene is named only where the DNA matches it firmly. Some rows mark clone size as missing; the rest say once, few, many or name a class of expanded clone.

J: TRBJ1-5; length: 14; size: .; D: TRBD1; V: TRBV2; CDR3: CASGGTGGYQPQHF; DNA: TGTGCCAGCGGCGGGACAGGGGGCTATCAGCCCCAGCATTTT
J: TRBJ1-5; length: 14; size: few; D: TRBD1; V: TRBV27; CDR3: CASSRPGTDQPQHF; DNA: TGTGCCAGCAGTCGCCCCGGGACAGATCAGCCCCAGCATTTT
J: TRBJ2-3; length: 14; size: .; D: .; V: TRBV29-1; CDR3: CSVEGDSDTDTQYF; DNA: TGCAGCGTTGAGGGGGACTCCGACACAGATACGCAGTATTTT
J: TRBJ1-3; length: 15; size: .; D: TRBD1; V: TRBV7-3; CDR3: CASSEQGAVGNTIYF; DNA: TGTGCCAGCAGCGAACAGGGGGCAGTTGGAAACACCATATATTTT
J: TRBJ2-7; length: 15; size: .; D: TRBD2; V: TRBV7-6; CDR3: CASSSSGRARFEQYF; DNA: TGTGCCAGCAGCTCTAGCGGGAGGGCCAGGTTCGAGCAGTACTTC
J: TRBJ1-5; length: 19; size: .; D: TRBD1; V: TRBV6-2/TRBV6-3; CDR3: CASSYFGQGPLYRNQPQHF; DNA: TGTGCCAGCAGTTACTTCGGACAGGGACCACTTTATCGCAATCAGCCCCAGCATTTT
J: TRBJ1-6; length: 14; size: once; D: TRBD1; V: TRBV5-1; CDR3: CASSRQGGNSPLHF; DNA: TGCGCCAGCAGCCGACAGGGAGGAAATTCACCCCTCCACTTT
J: TRBJ2-3; length: 15; size: .; D: .; V: TRBV19; CDR3: CASNHRDTLLDTQYF; DNA: TGTGCCAGTAACCACCGGGACACCCTTCTGGATACGCAGTATTTT
J: TRBJ2-5; length: 15; size: .; D: .; V: TRBV5-1; CDR3: CASSSTGHVKETQYF; DNA: TGCGCCAGCAGCTCGACGGGACACGTGAAAGAGACCCAGTACTTC
J: TRBJ1-6; length: 11; size: .; D: .; V: TRBV28; CDR3: CASTSNSPLHF; DNA: TGTGCCAGCACGAGTAACTCACCCCTCCACTTT
J: TRBJ2-2; length: 12; size: .; D: .; V: TRBV4-1; CDR3: CASSQHPRELFF; DNA: TGCGCCAGCAGCCAGCACCCTAGGGAGCTGTTTTTT
J: TRBJ2-1; length: 15; size: once; D: TRBD2; V: TRBV7-2; CDR3: CASSSSGSIYNEQFF; DNA: TGTGCCAGCAGTTCTAGCGGGAGTATCTACAATGAGCAGTTCTTC